This T cell receptor (beta chain) was sequenced for a study of cytomegalovirus exposure and HLA in healthy donors. Study observations and caveats: Researchers reported in a later analysis that a missense DCLRE1C variant was tied to TCR beta V- and J-gene trimming. Later analysis identified over 15,000 TCR beta sequences associated with HLA alleles, using a false discovery rate threshold of 0.05. Sequencing artifact likely explains a cluster of highly shared sequence variants.

Germline V gives CDR1 SGDLS, CDR2 YYNGEE. This CDR3 comprises 15 residues. Unmatched junction bases numbered 8, after V lost 3 bases and J lost 4 bases. About this clone: Its cognate antigen is unknown.

60 Vbeta and 13 Jbeta primers were used in PCR. Using immunoSEQ multiplex PCR, the repertoire was profiled, and TCRdb retains in-frame clones only, with some absent. The sample consists of about 140,000 clones, around four fifths of them appearing once. The chain combines TRBV9 with TRBJ2-3; 7 positions agree with TRBD1. Material: PBMCs. The source is a woman aged 60-70 years in good health and CMV-seropositive. The CDR3 spells CASSATGYRADTQYF. The CDR3 DNA reads TGTGCCAGCAGCGCGACAGGGTATAGGGCAGATACGCAGTATTTT.